The present TCR beta chain was sequenced within a study of blood T cell repertoires in COVID-19. For the study at large: From T cells, B-cell-depleted T cells, or PBMCs came the material, which was cDNA or gDNA.

It was during active infection that Seattle patients were enrolled and then longitudinally followed. CDR1 and CDR2 (germline): SGHAT, FQNNGV. CDR3 length equals 11 residues. The V gene end was trimmed by 5 bases and the J gene end by 5 bases; junction bases not matched to a gene: 0. Measured with immunoSEQ multiplex PCR; TCRdb has only the in-frame clones, and not every one. The data show some 360,000 clones, 89% seen once. The sample taken for sequencing was peripheral blood. The sequence derives from a woman in her fifties or sixties with COVID-19, enrolled during active disease. J is TRBJ2-7 and V is TRBV11-2; 7 nucleotides agree with TRBD1. The CDR3 nucleotides are TGTGCCAGCAGCCAGGGGGACGAGCAGTACTTC. Translated: CASSQGDEQYF.